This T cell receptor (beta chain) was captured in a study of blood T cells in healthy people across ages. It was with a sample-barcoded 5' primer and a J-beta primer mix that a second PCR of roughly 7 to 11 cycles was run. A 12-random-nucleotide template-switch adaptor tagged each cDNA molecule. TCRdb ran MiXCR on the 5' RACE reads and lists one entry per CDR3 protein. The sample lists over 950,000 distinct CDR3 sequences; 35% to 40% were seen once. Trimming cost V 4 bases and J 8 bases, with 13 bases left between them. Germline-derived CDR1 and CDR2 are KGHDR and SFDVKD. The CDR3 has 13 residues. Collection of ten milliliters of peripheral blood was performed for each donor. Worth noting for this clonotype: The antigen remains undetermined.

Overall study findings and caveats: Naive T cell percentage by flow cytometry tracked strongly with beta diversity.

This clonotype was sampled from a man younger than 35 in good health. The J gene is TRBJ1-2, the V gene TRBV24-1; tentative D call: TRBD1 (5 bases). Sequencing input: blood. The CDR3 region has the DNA TGTGCCACCAGTGACCGGAGGGGATTAGGCTACACCTTC. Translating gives CATSDRRGLGYTF.